These 5 T cell receptor beta chains share one sample of origin, sequenced in a study of CD8 T cell repertoires and HIV-1 epitope variants. These receptors have no identified antigens. Method: immunoSEQ multiplex PCR; TCRdb's copy keeps in-frame clones and lacks some. The profile shows some 6,200 clones, 66% of them singletons. Sequenced sample: cultured CD8+ T cells derived from PBMCs. The receptor source for this set is a male donor with HIV.

This clone has more than one count but fewer than ten. J is TRBJ1-5 and V is TRBV4-2, with 8 bases fitting TRBD1. V lost 4 bases to trimming and J lost 3 bases; unmatched junction nucleotides: 8. The CDR3 covers 16 residues. CDR1 and CDR2 (germline): LGHNA, YNFKEQ. The CDR3 is CASSRLQGDLNQPQHF. The CDR3 nucleotides read TGTGCCAGCAGCCGCCTACAGGGGGATCTCAATCAGCCCCAGCATTTT.

The V and J genes are TRBV6-1 and TRBJ2-1; no clear D gene. The germline V gene has CDR1 MNHNS and CDR2 SASEGT. CDR3 length equals 11 residues. V was shortened by 5 bases and J by 4 bases, with 3 bases between the two germline ends. CDR3 sequence (DNA): TGTGCCAGCAGTCCGTACAATGAGCAGTTCTTC. Amino acid sequence: CASSPYNEQFF.

This clone was seen only a few times. CDR3: CAISETDSGNTIYF. The CDR3 DNA follows: TGTGCCATCAGTGAGACAGACTCTGGAAACACCATATATTTT. The chain has TRBV10-3 and TRBJ1-3; D ambiguous. The ends were cut back, 2 bases at V and 0 bases at J, with 5 bases in the middle. Germline CDR1 reads ENHRY; CDR2 reads SYGVKD. There are 14 residues in the CDR3.

The chain recombines TRBV11-2 with TRBJ2-2; D is ambiguous. Germline loops: CDR1 SGHAT, CDR2 FQNNGV. V dropped 3 bases and J dropped 6 bases, with 11 bases sitting between them. This CDR3 comprises 14 residues. CDR3 nucleotides: TGTGCCAGCAGCTTCAGTACGAGTTCCGGGGAGCTGTTTTTT. Protein: CASSFSTSSGELFF.

V and J are TRBV6-6 and TRBJ2-5; D is perhaps TRBD1 (6 bases). The CDR3 runs 15 residues. V lost 7 bases and J lost 2, with 17 bases in between. Germline CDR1 and CDR2: MNHNY and SVGAGI (reference sequence). The CDR3 DNA reads as TGTGCCAGCACTAAATCGACAGGCAGTCAAGAGACCCAGTACTTC. As protein: CASTKSTGSQETQYF.